A single TCR beta chain is shown here with its context. Measured with immunoSEQ multiplex PCR; TCRdb has only the in-frame clones, and not every one. The sample lists roughly 2 million clones, roughly 95% occurring once. CDR1 is SEHNR and CDR2 is FQNEAQ in the germline V gene (reference sequence). CDR3 size: 16 residues. V lost 3 bases and J lost 2; bases outside the gene matches: 5. Every donor was a Caucasian adult from Nashville, Tennessee. This sample is drawn from a study of shared clonotypes between healthy human individuals. Study-wide background: Participating donors consisted of a couple of women and three men aged 18 to 49.

The chain has TRBV7-9 and TRBJ2-3, with 10 positions matching TRBD1. The receptor was derived from a man between 18 and 35 years old in good health. The sample consisted of naive CD4+ T cells sorted from blood. The subset is: CD45RA+ positively selected. Here the CDR3 reads CASSFGTGVYTDTQYF. The DNA of the CDR3 is TGTGCCAGCAGCTTCGGGACAGGGGTTTACACAGATACGCAGTATTTT.